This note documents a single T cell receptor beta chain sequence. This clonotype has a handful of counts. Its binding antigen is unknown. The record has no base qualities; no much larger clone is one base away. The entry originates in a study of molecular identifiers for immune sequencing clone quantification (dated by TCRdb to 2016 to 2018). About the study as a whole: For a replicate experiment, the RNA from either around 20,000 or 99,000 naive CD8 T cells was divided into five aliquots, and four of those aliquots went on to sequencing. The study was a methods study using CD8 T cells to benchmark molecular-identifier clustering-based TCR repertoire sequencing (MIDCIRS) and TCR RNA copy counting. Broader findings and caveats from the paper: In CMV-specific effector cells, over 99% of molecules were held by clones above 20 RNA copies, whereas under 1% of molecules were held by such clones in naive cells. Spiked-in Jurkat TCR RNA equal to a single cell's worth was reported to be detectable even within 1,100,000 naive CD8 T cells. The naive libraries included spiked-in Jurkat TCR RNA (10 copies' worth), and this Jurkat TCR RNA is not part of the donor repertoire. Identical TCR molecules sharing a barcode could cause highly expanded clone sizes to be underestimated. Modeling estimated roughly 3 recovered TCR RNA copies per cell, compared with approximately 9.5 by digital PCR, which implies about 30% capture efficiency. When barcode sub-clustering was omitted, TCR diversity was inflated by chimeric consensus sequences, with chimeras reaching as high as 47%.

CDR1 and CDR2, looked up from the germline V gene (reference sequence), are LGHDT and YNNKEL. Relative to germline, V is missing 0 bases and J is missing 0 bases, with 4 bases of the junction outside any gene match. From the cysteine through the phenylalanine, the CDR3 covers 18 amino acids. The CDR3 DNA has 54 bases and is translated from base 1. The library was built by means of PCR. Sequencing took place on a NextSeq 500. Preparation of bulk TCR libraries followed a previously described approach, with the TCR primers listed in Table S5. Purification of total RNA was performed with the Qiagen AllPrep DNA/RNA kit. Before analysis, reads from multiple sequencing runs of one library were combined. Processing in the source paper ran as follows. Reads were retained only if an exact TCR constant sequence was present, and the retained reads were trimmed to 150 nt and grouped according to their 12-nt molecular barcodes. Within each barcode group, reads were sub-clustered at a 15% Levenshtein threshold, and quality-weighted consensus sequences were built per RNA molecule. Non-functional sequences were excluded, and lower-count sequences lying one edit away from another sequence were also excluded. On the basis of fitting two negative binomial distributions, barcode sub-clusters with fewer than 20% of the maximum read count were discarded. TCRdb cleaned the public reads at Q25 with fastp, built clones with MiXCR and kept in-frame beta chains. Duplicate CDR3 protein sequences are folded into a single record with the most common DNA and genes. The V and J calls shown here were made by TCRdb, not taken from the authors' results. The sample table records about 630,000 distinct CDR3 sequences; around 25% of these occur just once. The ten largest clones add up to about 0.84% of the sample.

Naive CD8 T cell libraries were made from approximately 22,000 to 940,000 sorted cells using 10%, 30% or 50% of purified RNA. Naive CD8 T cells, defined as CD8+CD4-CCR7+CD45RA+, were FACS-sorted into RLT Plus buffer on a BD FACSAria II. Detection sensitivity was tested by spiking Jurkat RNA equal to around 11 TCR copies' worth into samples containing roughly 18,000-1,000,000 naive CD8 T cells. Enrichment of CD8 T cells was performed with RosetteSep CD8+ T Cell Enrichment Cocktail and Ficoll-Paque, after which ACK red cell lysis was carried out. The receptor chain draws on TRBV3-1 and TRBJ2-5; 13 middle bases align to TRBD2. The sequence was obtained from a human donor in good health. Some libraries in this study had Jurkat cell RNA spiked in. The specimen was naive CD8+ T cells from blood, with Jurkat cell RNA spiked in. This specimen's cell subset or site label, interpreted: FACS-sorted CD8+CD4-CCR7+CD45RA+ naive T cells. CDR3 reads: CASSQDRGLAGDQETQYF. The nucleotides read TGTGCCAGCAGCCAAGATAGAGGACTAGCGGGAGACCAAGAGACCCAGTACTTC.